Below, 16 T cell receptor beta chains from the same sample are listed, as sequenced in a study of blood T cells in healthy people across ages. Primed by a sample-barcoded 5' primer and a J-beta primer mix, a second PCR proceeded for 7 to 11 cycles. Via MiXCR, TCRdb re-called the 5' RACE reads, giving one row per CDR3 protein. The sample lists approximately 690,000 distinct CDR3 sequences; approximately 50% were seen once. The sequenced material came from blood. These receptors all stem from a man in his 60s in good health.

This clonotype appeared many times. The chain uses TRBV4-1 and TRBJ2-1; tentative D call: TRBD1 (6 bases). The CDR3 contains 15 residues. Germline values: CDR1 MGHRA, CDR2 YSYEKL. Trimming cost V 5 bases and J 5 bases, with 16 bases left between them. The CDR3 region has the DNA TGCGCCAGCAGCTGGACAGTCGCTGGGGACAATGAGCAGTTCTTC. Its protein product is CASSWTVAGDNEQFF.

This clonotype has only a few counts. This rearrangement joins TRBV29-1 to TRBJ2-5; TRBD1 agrees at 7 bases. The last part of the DNA fits TRBJ2-7 better; the J call may be wrong. The germline V gene encodes CDR1 SQVTM and CDR2 ANQGSEA. The CDR3 spans 14 residues. The CDR3 region has the DNA TGCAGCGTTCGGAACAGGGGAGACCGCTACGAGCAGTACTTC. It encodes CSVRNRGDRYEQYF.

The chain recombines TRBV3-1 with TRBJ2-5; D call uncertain. The CDR3 length is 13 residues. The V gene lost 4 bases and the J gene lost 12 bases, with 18 bases spanning the gap. In germline, CDR1 is LGHDT, CDR2 YNNKEL (reference sequence). CDR3 loop: CASSPAARSREYF. The CDR3 bases are TGTGCCAGCAGCCCGGCAGCCCGGAGTCGTGAGTACTTC.

The chain carries TRBV20-1 and TRBJ1-1, with 11 bases identical to TRBD1. The CDR3 contains 13 residues. CDR1 DFQATT and CDR2 SNEGSKA come from the germline V gene (reference sequence). V lost 3 bases, J lost 5 bases, and 2 bases stayed unmatched. The CDR3 region has the DNA TGCAGTGCTAGGAGGGACAGGGGGACTGAAGCTTTCTTT. Its protein is CSARRDRGTEAFF.

Only a few counts were recorded for this clonotype. The chain recombines TRBV3-1 with TRBJ2-5; D is unresolved. Germline V gene lookup returns CDR1 LGHDT and CDR2 YNNKEL (reference sequence). The CDR3 is 15 amino acids. V lost 1 base and J lost 4, with 13 bases in between. For the CDR3, the DNA is TGTGCCAGCAGCCAAGGGAAGACCCCAGGAGAGACCCAGTACTTC. Translating it yields CASSQGKTPGETQYF.

This clonotype was counted between two and nine times. The gene calls are TRBV18 and TRBJ2-7; D perhaps matches TRBD2 (5 bases). The J call may be faulty, since TRBJ2-5 better matches the DNA end. Germline CDR1 is KGHSH and CDR2 is LQKENI. This CDR3 has 15 residues. CDR3 sequence: CASSPYTGRRETQYF. CDR3 DNA: TGTGCCAGCTCACCCTATACGGGAAGAAGGGAGACCCAGTACTTC.

This chain uses TRBV5-1 with TRBJ1-2; TRBD1 is a possible D gene (5 bases). Trimming pared 4 bases from V and 8 bases from J, leaving 18 bases between. Germline V CDR1 and CDR2: SGHRS, YFSETQ. The CDR3 is 14 amino acids. CDR3 in amino acids: CASSASGTAEGYTF. The CDR3 DNA reads TGCGCCAGCAGCGCCTCCGGGACGGCTGAGGGCTACACCTTC.

The chain couples TRBV12-3 or TRBV12-4 to TRBJ2-5; D remains ambiguous. V gave up 7 bases and J gave up 1 base, with 13 bases separating them. This CDR3 region has 14 residues. CDR3 sequence (DNA): TGTGCCAGCAAAGGGCGGTTGTTCCAAGAGACCCAGTACTTC. Residues: CASKGRLFQETQYF.

With regard to this clonotype: The junction departs from germline at one end; a sequencing error may be responsible. The chain carries TRBV20-1 and TRBJ2-1; D may be TRBD1 or TRBD2 (5 bases each). Germline V gives CDR1 DFQATT, CDR2 SNEGSKA (reference sequence). The CDR3 extends over 14 amino acids. Here the CDR3 reads CSARDWGSYDEQFF. CDR3 DNA: TGCAGTGCTAGAGATTGGGGGTCCTACGATGAGCAGTTCTTC.

The V call is TRBV3-1, the J call TRBJ2-1, with 11 bases aligning to TRBD1. The J segment lost 9 bases and the V segment lost 0 bases, leaving 10 bases of the junction unmatched. CDR1 is LGHDT, CDR2 YNNKEL, per germline (reference sequence). CDR3 length equals 17 residues. CDR3 nucleotide sequence: TGTGCCAGCAGCCAAGATCACATGGGGACAGGGGGTGTTGAGCAGTTCTTC. Its protein is CASSQDHMGTGGVEQFF.

CDR3 amino acids: CASSLVGSSGANVLTF. CDR3 coding DNA: TGCGCCAGCAGCTTGGTTGGAAGCTCTGGGGCCAACGTCCTGACTTTC. V gene TRBV5-1 combines with J gene TRBJ2-6; the D is unclear. V lost 0 bases and J lost 0, with 7 bases in between. CDR1 is SGHRS, CDR2 YFSETQ, per germline. The CDR3 length is 16 residues.

Details on this clonotype: A much larger clone sits a single nucleotide away, making a read error possible. The chain uses TRBV10-3 and TRBJ1-2, with D unresolved. Trimming left V 0 bases short and J 4 bases short, with 18 bases between. The CDR3 covers 17 residues. Germline V gene lookup returns CDR1 ENHRY and CDR2 SYGVKD. CDR3: CAISESGLSAGSYGYTF. CDR3 bases: TGTGCCATCAGTGAGTCGGGTCTTAGCGCGGGGAGCTATGGCTACACCTTC.

The chain employs TRBV4-2 and TRBJ2-5, with 7 bases matching TRBD1. Germline trimming cut 1 base from V and 5 bases from J; bases unmatched to any gene: 7. The germline gives CDR1 LGHNA, CDR2 YNFKEQ. This CDR3 contains 15 residues. CDR3 DNA: TGTGCCAGCAGCCAAGCCGAGGGGGCTGAGGAGACCCAGTACTTC. Amino acid sequence: CASSQAEGAEETQYF.

This chain uses TRBV5-1 with TRBJ1-1, with unresolved D. Germline V gives CDR1 SGHRS, CDR2 YFSETQ. This CDR3 contains 14 residues. V was pared by 5 bases and J by 2 bases, with 13 bases between. The CDR3 DNA follows: TGCGCCAGCAGTTCTTCACACCCTAACACTGAAGCTTTCTTT. Encoded protein: CASSSSHPNTEAFF.

V usage is TRBV12-3 or TRBV12-4 and J usage is TRBJ2-3, with 10 bases identical to TRBD2. The CDR3 sequence is 16 residues long. V shed 3 bases and J 0 bases; nucleotides not matched to a gene: 3. CDR3 nucleotides: TGTGCCAGCAGTTTCGCAGCGGGGGGGAGCACAGATACGCAGTATTTT. Translating it yields CASSFAAGGSTDTQYF.

The V and J genes are TRBV11-2 and TRBJ2-5; 7 bases line up with TRBD1. CDR1 and CDR2 (germline): SGHAT, FQNNGV. V shed 2 bases and J 2 bases; nucleotides not matched to a gene: 5. This CDR3 contains 15 residues. DNA of the CDR3: TGTGCCAGCAGCTTATTAGGGACAGAACAAGAGACCCAGTACTTC. It yields the protein CASSLLGTEQETQYF. Drawing the rest from reference TRBV11-2 and TRBJ2-5, the complete variable domain is EAGVAQSPRYKIIEKRQSVAFWCNPISGHATLYWYQQILGQGPKLLIQFQNNGVVDDSQLPKDRFSAERLKGVDSTLKIQPAKLEDSAVYLCASSLLGTEQETQYFGPGTRLLVL.